One sample yielded the 26 T cell receptor beta chains listed below, sequenced in a study of T cell repertoires in cytomegalovirus infection. TCRdb independently ran MiXCR on the reads; one entry per CDR3 protein. The table shows about 740,000 distinct CDR3 sequences, with roughly 35% occurring only once. The sample comprised PBMCs. The receptors were gathered from a human donor in good health (CMV status not recorded). Some clones in this sample may be carry-over from other donors' samples.

V gene TRBV28 combines with J gene TRBJ2-3; tentatively, D is TRBD1 (6 bases). Germline V gives CDR1 MDHEN, CDR2 SYDVKM. V was pared by 5 bases and J by 3 bases, with 15 bases between. The CDR3 is made up of 15 amino acids. CDR3 sequence reads: CASSIGTRVTDTQYF. CDR3 coding DNA: TGTGCCAGCAGTATCGGGACAAGGGTAACAGATACGCAGTATTTT.

The J gene is TRBJ1-5, the V gene TRBV20-1; D gene ambiguous. The germline CDR1 and CDR2 sequences are DFQATT and SNEGSKA (reference sequence). This CDR3 has 14 amino acids. Trimming shortened V by 0 bases and J by 4 bases, and 10 bases separated the two germline ends. CDR3 nucleotides: TGCAGTGCTAGAGACACCAAGGGTAATCAGCCCCAGCATTTT. Its protein product is CSARDTKGNQPQHF.

The sample holds a few counts of this clonotype. The rearrangement links TRBV6-5 to TRBJ1-1; D is ambiguous. Germline CDR1 reads MNHEY; CDR2 reads SVGAGI. V was clipped by 6 bases and J by 0 bases, with 8 bases between them. The CDR3 length is 13 residues. The CDR3 DNA reads TGTGCCAGCAGCCGTCGGTTGAACACTGAAGCTTTCTTT. Its translation: CASSRRLNTEAFF.

The chain carries TRBV23-1 and TRBJ1-5; TRBD1 is a possible D gene (5 bases). TRBV23-1 is identified as an open reading frame with a role that is uncertain. The CDR3 is 13 amino acids. Trimming took 11 bases from V and 0 from J, leaving 11 bases between them. CDR3 protein: CAQGWTSNQPQHF. As DNA, the CDR3 is TGCGCCCAGGGCTGGACTAGCAATCAGCCCCAGCATTTT.

The chain couples TRBV28 to TRBJ2-7; 15 bases map to TRBD2. There are 15 residues in the CDR3. Germline V CDR1 and CDR2: MDHEN, SYDVKM. After removal of 4 bases from V and 3 bases from J, the junction contained 1 base not matched to a gene. The CDR3 DNA is TGTGCCAGCAGTTGGGGACTAGCGGGAGGCTACGAGCAGTACTTC. Protein product: CASSWGLAGGYEQYF.

In this sample, this clonotype turned up a few times. CDR3 coding DNA: TGTGCCACCAGCAGGAACAGGGCGGCGGGGGACACTGAAGCTTTCTTT. Protein product: CATSRNRAAGDTEAFF. The gene calls are TRBV15 and TRBJ1-1; D might be TRBD1 (6 bases). CDR1 is LNHNV, CDR2 YYDKDF, per germline (reference sequence). The CDR3 has 16 residues. V lost 3 bases to trimming and J lost 3 bases, with 17 bases between them.

J is TRBJ2-7 and V is TRBV28; D remains ambiguous. Germline V gene data show CDR1 as MDHEN and CDR2 as SYDVKM. Trimming pared 3 bases from V and 4 bases from J, leaving 13 bases between. This CDR3 is built from 14 residues. CDR3 DNA: TGTGCCAGCAGTTTGGGTCAATTCGAGTACGAGCAGTACTTC. This translates into CASSLGQFEYEQYF.

This sequence joins TRBV7-2 and TRBJ2-1; no reliable D call. Looked up from germline, CDR1 is SGHTA and CDR2 is FQGNSA. The CDR3 sequence is 11 residues long. V dropped 5 bases and J dropped 9 bases, with 8 bases sitting between them. DNA for the CDR3: TGTGCCAGCAGCACTTGGGGTGAGCAGTTCTTC. Its protein is CASSTWGEQFF.

The V call is TRBV24-1, the J call TRBJ2-5; D remains unclear. Germline V gene sequence: CDR1 KGHDR, CDR2 SFDVKD. The length of the CDR3 is 15 residues. Between the trimmed V and J ends, which lost 4 bases and 4 bases, there was a span of 15 bases. Here the CDR3 DNA reads TGTGCCACCAGTGACGCGAGTGTCGGGTCAGAGACCCAGTACTTC. This gives the protein CATSDASVGSETQYF.

This clonotype was counted between two and nine times. The V call is TRBV7-2, the J call TRBJ2-7, with D perhaps TRBD2 (6 bases). The germline V gene encodes CDR1 SGHTA and CDR2 FQGNSA. This CDR3 is 14 amino acids long. Between the trimmed V and J ends, which lost 7 bases and 3 bases, there was a span of 16 bases. As DNA, the CDR3 is TGTGCCAGCACCACCGGGACTCCTCACTACGAGCAGTACTTC. Its protein is CASTTGTPHYEQYF.

Regarding this clonotype: A much larger clone differs from this one at a single base, so this may be a read error. The CDR3 DNA reads TGTGCCAGCAGCTCAGGGAGGCCAAAGGCGGGTGGCTACACCTTC. It translates to CASSSGRPKAGGYTF. This chain joins TRBV7-2 and TRBJ1-2; TRBD1 might be the D (5 bases). The germline gives CDR1 SGHTA, CDR2 FQGNSA. The CDR3 sequence is 15 residues long. Deletions cut 4 bases from V and 7 bases from J, with 19 bases between.

Points on this clonotype: A much larger clone differs from this one at a single base, so this may be a read error. The chain joins TRBV6-1 to TRBJ2-1, with D tentatively TRBD2 (6 bases). Trimming took off 5 bases at V and 9 bases at J, with 11 bases between the two ends. The CDR3 consists of 12 residues. Germline V lookup: CDR1 MNHNS, CDR2 SASEGT. Here the CDR3 DNA reads TGTGCCAGCAGTAGGGACGGGGGTGAGCAGTTCTTC. It translates to CASSRDGGEQFF.

This clonotype was picked up many times. The chain is built from TRBV7-2 and TRBJ1-3; D is unclear. The CDR3 length is 13 residues. Deletions cut 1 base from V and 0 bases from J, with 1 base between. CDR1 and CDR2 from the germline V gene are SGHTA and FQGNSA. The CDR3 reads CASSLDSGNTIYF. DNA for the CDR3: TGTGCCAGCAGCTTAGACTCTGGAAACACCATATATTTT.

This clonotype was seen ten or more times. V and J are TRBV29-1 and TRBJ2-5, with D perhaps matching TRBD1 or TRBD2 (5 bases each). V was shortened by 6 bases and J by 4 bases, with 15 bases between the two germline ends. This CDR3 comprises 13 residues. Germline lookup yields CDR1 SQVTM and CDR2 ANQGSEA. CDR3 sequence reads: CSVVRGVPETQYF. The CDR3 DNA reads as TGCAGCGTCGTCCGGGGCGTCCCAGAGACCCAGTACTTC. Together with reference TRBV29-1 and TRBJ2-5, the CDR3 gives the full variable domain: SAVISQKPSRDICQRGTSLTIQCQVDSQVTMMFWYRQQPGQSLTLIATANQGSEATYESGFVIDKFPISRPNLTFSTLTVSNMSPEDSSIYLCSVVRGVPETQYFGPGTRLLVL.

A few counts support this clonotype. The rearrangement links TRBV28 to TRBJ2-1; 8 bases fit TRBD1. Germline CDR1 MDHEN, CDR2 SYDVKM. J gave up 7 bases and V 5 bases, and 10 bases lay outside the gene matches. CDR3 length: 15 residues. DNA of the CDR3: TGTGCCAGCAGTCACCAGGGGGCTAGGTATAATGAGCAGTTCTTC. Amino acid sequence: CASSHQGARYNEQFF. The whole variable domain, remainder taken from reference TRBV28 and TRBJ2-1, is DVKVTQSSRYLVKRTGEKVFLECVQDMDHENMFWYRQDPGLGLRLIYFSYDVKMKEKGDIPEGYSVSREKKERFSLILESASTNQTSMYLCASSHQGARYNEQFFGPGTRLTVL.

The chain carries TRBV2 and TRBJ2-3; TRBD2 is a possible D gene (7 bases). V was clipped by 7 bases and J by 0 bases, with 23 bases between them. Germline V gene data show CDR1 as SNHLY and CDR2 as FYNNEI. This CDR3 is built from 18 residues. As DNA, the CDR3 is TGTGCCAGCATCTTAAGGGGGGGGCGGCGGCAAAGCACAGATACGCAGTATTTT. It yields the protein CASILRGGRRQSTDTQYF.

This clonotype turned up a few times. The J gene is TRBJ2-2, the V gene TRBV19; 9 bases match TRBD2. This CDR3 has 14 amino acids. The V gene's germline CDR1 is LNHDA and CDR2 SQIVND (reference sequence). Trimming at V came to 9 bases and at J to 3 bases, leaving 5 bases not matched to a gene. CDR3 in DNA: TGTGCCAGCGGACTAGCGCGATACACCGGGGAGCTGTTTTTT. It yields the protein CASGLARYTGELFF.

In its sample, this clonotype was seen many times. The chain employs TRBV6-1 and TRBJ1-5; TRBD1 agrees at 8 bases. The CDR3 length is 14 residues. Trimming removed 6 bases from V and 6 bases from J; junction bases left unmatched: 7. Germline CDR1 MNHNS, CDR2 SASEGT. CDR3 loop: CASSTDRGGQPQHF. CDR3 sequence (DNA): TGTGCCAGCAGCACTGACAGGGGAGGTCAGCCCCAGCATTTT.

This clonotype was seen many times. The chain has TRBV7-9 and TRBJ2-3; the D gene is possibly TRBD1 (5 bases). Trimming removed 5 bases from V and 7 bases from J, with 10 bases in between. CDR3 length equals 12 residues. CDR1 and CDR2 from the germline V gene are SEHNR and FQNEAQ (reference sequence). CDR3 nucleotides: TGTGCCAGCAGCCCAGGGTTACATACGCAGTATTTT. As protein: CASSPGLHTQYF.

V and J are TRBV7-3 and TRBJ2-3; either TRBD1 or TRBD2 may fit D (6 bases each). Germline V gives CDR1 SGHTA, CDR2 FQGTGA. With 3 bases removed from V and 6 bases from J, the gap between germline ends came to 22 bases. The CDR3 has 17 amino acids. CDR3 sequence: CASSFGEGPGALDTQYF. The CDR3 bases are TGTGCCAGCAGCTTTGGCGAAGGTCCGGGGGCATTGGATACGCAGTATTTT. The full variable domain, its missing parts supplied by reference TRBV7-3 and TRBJ2-3, is GAGVSQTPSNKVTEKGKYVELRCDPISGHTALYWYRQSLGQGPEFLIYFQGTGAADDSGLPNDRFFAVRPEGSVSTLKIQRTERGDSAVYLCASSFGEGPGALDTQYFGPGTRLTVL.

The CDR3 here is CASSHSGEDSYTF. The CDR3 nucleotides are TGCGCCAGCAGCCACAGTGGGGAGGATAGCTACACCTTC. This rearrangement joins TRBV4-1 to TRBJ1-2, with D unclear. Trimming removed 3 bases from V and 9 bases from J, with 14 bases in between. Germline-derived CDR1 and CDR2 are MGHRA and YSYEKL. The CDR3 loop spans 13 amino acids.

This chain links TRBV28 with TRBJ2-1; 8 bases line up with TRBD2. J lost 1 base, V lost 4 bases, and 3 bases had no gene match. The germline V gene has CDR1 MDHEN and CDR2 SYDVKM. The CDR3 is 15 residues long. The CDR3 loop is CASSSGGESYNEQFF. The DNA of the CDR3 is TGTGCCAGCAGTTCCGGGGGGGAGTCCTACAATGAGCAGTTCTTC.

The V gene is TRBV28, the J gene TRBJ2-1; 10 nucleotides match TRBD1. Germline V gene sequence: CDR1 MDHEN, CDR2 SYDVKM. Unmatched junction bases numbered 8, after V lost 0 bases and J lost 6 bases. The length of the CDR3 is 17 residues. The CDR3 reads CASSLWGPGQGPNEQFF. CDR3 sequence (DNA): TGTGCCAGCAGTTTATGGGGGCCGGGACAGGGGCCCAATGAGCAGTTCTTC.

This chain connects TRBV19 to TRBJ1-5; TRBD1 aligns across 8 bases. The CDR3 sequence is 14 residues long. Germline V gives CDR1 LNHDA, CDR2 SQIVND (reference sequence). J was trimmed by 7 bases and V by 4 bases; bases with no gene match: 6. CDR3 coding DNA: TGTGCCAGTAGTAACGACAGGGGTAGCCAGCCCCAGCATTTT. Amino acid sequence: CASSNDRGSQPQHF.

The V call is TRBV7-2, the J call TRBJ2-5; TRBD1 is a possible D gene (5 bases). V was pared by 4 bases and J by 2 bases, with 14 bases between. Germline V gives CDR1 SGHTA, CDR2 FQGNSA. The CDR3 totals 15 residues. The CDR3 sequence: CASSSRQTGQETQYF. CDR3 DNA sequence: TGTGCCAGCAGCTCTCGACAGACCGGACAAGAGACCCAGTACTTC.

In this sample, this clonotype turned up a few times. V and J are TRBV28 and TRBJ2-1; TRBD2 agrees at 11 bases. This CDR3 region has 16 residues. Germline V gives CDR1 MDHEN, CDR2 SYDVKM. J lost 9 bases, V lost 2 bases, and 9 bases had no gene match. CDR3 in DNA: TGTGCCAGCAGTTTACTGGTAGCGGGGGGGCTCGGTGAGCAGTTCTTC. Residues: CASSLLVAGGLGEQFF.